The 16 T cell receptor beta chains reported below all come from one sample, sequenced in a study of T cells in Graves' hyperthyroidism and ophthalmopathy. Amplified TCR beta CDR3 regions derived from RNA transcripts. The HTBI primer set served for first-round RT-PCR of the TCR CDR3. A single record per CDR3 protein comes from TCRdb applying MiXCR to the multiplex PCR reads. The sample has more than 250,000 distinct CDR3 sequences, roughly 15% seen once. The source material was blood. The receptors were gathered from a woman between 50 and 59 years old with Graves' hyperthyroidism that later progressed to Graves' ophthalmopathy.

This clonotype showed up many times. V gene TRBV6-1 combines with J gene TRBJ2-1, with TRBD2 matching 10 bases. V was clipped by 1 base and J by 2 bases; unmatched bases: 5. Per germline, CDR1 MNHNS and CDR2 SASEGT. This CDR3 region has 17 residues. The CDR3 DNA sequence: TGTGCCAGCAGTGAAGGGGAGCGGGAGGGCCCCTACAATGAGCAGTTCTTC. Protein product: CASSEGEREGPYNEQFF.

This clonotype was detected only a few times. The chain's CDR3 is CASSLDSLNEQFF. The CDR3 DNA follows: TGTGCCAGCAGCTTAGATAGTCTTAATGAGCAGTTCTTC. The chain recombines TRBV11-2 with TRBJ2-1; D unresolved. CDR1 is SGHAT, CDR2 FQNNGV, per germline. The CDR3 extends over 13 amino acids. Between the trimmed V and J ends, which lost 0 bases and 7 bases, there was a span of 7 bases.

Ten or more counts support this clonotype. This chain uses TRBV3-1 with TRBJ2-5; weak D call: TRBD1 (6 bases). Trimming removed 4 bases from V and 0 bases from J, with 12 bases in between. In germline, CDR1 is LGHDT, CDR2 YNNKEL (reference sequence). The CDR3 sequence is 15 residues long. The CDR3 reads CASSLRTEYQETQYF. In DNA form, the CDR3 reads TGTGCCAGCAGCCTACGGACAGAGTACCAAGAGACCCAGTACTTC.

Ten or more counts support this clonotype. This sequence joins TRBV3-1 and TRBJ2-1, with a possible D match to TRBD2 (6 bases). The CDR3 totals 13 residues. Germline assignment: CDR1 LGHDT and CDR2 YNNKEL (reference sequence). Trimming stripped 0 bases from V and 13 bases from J, with 13 bases between. This CDR3 is CASSQERSGLQFF. The CDR3 DNA reads as TGTGCCAGCAGCCAAGAGCGAAGCGGGCTCCAGTTCTTC.

This clonotype was found many times. The chain carries TRBV12-3 or TRBV12-4 and TRBJ2-2; D unclear. V was cut by 3 bases and J by 2 bases, with 13 bases left in between. This CDR3 comprises 16 residues. CDR3 coding DNA: TGTGCCAGCAGTTTGACGAAATTAGGTAACACCGGGGAGCTGTTTTTT. Its protein is CASSLTKLGNTGELFF.

This clonotype has ten or more counts. The rearrangement links TRBV6-1 to TRBJ2-3; tentative D call: TRBD2 (6 bases). The V gene lost 4 bases and the J gene lost 2 bases, with 10 bases spanning the gap. This CDR3 spans 14 amino acids. Germline values: CDR1 MNHNS, CDR2 SASEGT. The CDR3 region has the DNA TGTGCCAGCAGTGCTAGCGTCTTCACAGATACGCAGTATTTT. Its protein product is CASSASVFTDTQYF.

This clonotype was observed many times. No conserved phenylalanine or tryptophan ends this CDR3, so it is likely a read error. V gene TRBV12-3 or TRBV12-4 combines with J gene TRBJ2-3; D may be TRBD1 or TRBD2 (5 bases each). The CDR3 loop spans 14 amino acids. The V and J ends lost 3 bases and 2 bases respectively, with 9 bases between them. DNA for the CDR3: TGTGCCAGCAGTTTTTCCGGGACCACAGATACGCAGTATATT. Translation gives CASSFSGTTDTQYI.

The table lists this clonotype with many counts. The V gene is TRBV20-1, the J gene TRBJ2-7; 9 bases agree with TRBD2. Per the germline V gene, CDR1 is DFQATT and CDR2 is SNEGSKA (reference sequence). The CDR3 consists of 12 residues. J lost 6 bases, V lost 1 base, and 1 base had no gene match. The CDR3 bases are TGCAGTGCTAGAGGGCGGGGGGGCGAGCAGTACTTC. Translation: CSARGRGGEQYF.

The sample holds a few counts of this clonotype. Germline is not matched at one junction end, which may reflect a read error. The rearrangement links TRBV10-2 to TRBJ2-1, with unresolved D. The CDR3 is made up of 13 amino acids. The germline V gene has CDR1 WSHSY and CDR2 SAAADI. As DNA, the CDR3 is TGCGCCAGCAGTGAGGGAGTGTACAATGAGCAGCTCTTC. Its translation: CASSEGVYNEQLF.

J is TRBJ1-1 and V is TRBV28; TRBD1 aligns across 8 bases. The V and J ends lost 6 bases and 4 bases, in that order; junction bases with no gene match: 10. The CDR3 is 15 amino acids. The germline gives CDR1 MDHEN, CDR2 SYDVKM. This CDR3 reads CASRAPGGRGTEAFF. The CDR3 nucleotides are TGTGCCAGCAGGGCACCAGGGGGCAGGGGCACTGAAGCTTTCTTT.

The chain employs TRBV15 and TRBJ2-1, with 7 bases identical to TRBD1. The germline CDR1 and CDR2 sequences are LNHNV and YYDKDF (reference sequence). J lost 7 bases, V lost 6 bases, and 6 bases had no gene match. CDR3 length: 13 amino acids. CDR3 in DNA: TGTGCCACCAGAAAGGGGGCGTATAATGAGCAGTTCTTC. Translation gives CATRKGAYNEQFF.

This clonotype was detected many times. The V gene is TRBV2, the J gene TRBJ1-5; D gene uncertain. Per the germline V gene, CDR1 is SNHLY and CDR2 is FYNNEI. This CDR3 is 13 amino acids long. Trimming left V 6 bases short and J 7 bases short, with 13 bases between. The CDR3, as DNA: TGTGCCAGCAGGTCCGCCGAGGCACAGCCCCAGCATTTT. Protein sequence: CASRSAEAQPQHF. Complete variable domain (other parts from reference TRBV2 and TRBJ1-5): EPEVTQTPSHQVTQMGQEVILRCVPISNHLYFYWYRQILGQKVEFLVSFYNNEISEKSEIFDDQFSVERPDGSNFTLKIRSTKLEDSAMYFCASRSAEAQPQHFGDGTRLSIL.

This clonotype was observed many times. The chain combines TRBV20-1 with TRBJ2-1; 12 bases are shared with TRBD2. The CDR3 is 14 amino acids. Germline V CDR1 and CDR2: DFQATT, SNEGSKA (reference sequence). Unmatched junction bases numbered 8, after V lost 7 bases and J lost 7 bases. The chain's CDR3 is CSVRTSGDWNEQFF. The CDR3 nucleotides read TGCAGTGTCCGGACTAGCGGGGATTGGAATGAGCAGTTCTTC.

The V and J genes are TRBV5-6 and TRBJ2-7; 7 nucleotides agree with TRBD2. Germline-derived CDR1 and CDR2 are SGHDT and YYEEEE. The V gene end was trimmed by 8 bases and the J gene end by 4 bases; junction bases not matched to a gene: 15. The CDR3 extends over 15 amino acids. CDR3 sequence reads: CASNRLDRDYYEQYF. The CDR3 coding sequence is TGTGCCAGTAACCGCCTGGACCGGGACTATTACGAGCAGTACTTC.

V is TRBV19 and J is TRBJ2-1, with 11 bases aligning to TRBD2. J lost 7 bases, V lost 9 bases, and 14 bases had no gene match. The V gene's germline CDR1 is LNHDA and CDR2 SQIVND (reference sequence). This CDR3 has 16 residues. The CDR3 is CASRRLAGSLGNEQFF. DNA for the CDR3: TGTGCCAGCCGACGACTAGCGGGATCCCTCGGGAATGAGCAGTTCTTC.

This clonotype showed up many times. The chain combines TRBV7-6 with TRBJ2-5; tentative D call: TRBD2 (5 bases). The germline V gene has CDR1 SGHVS and CDR2 FNYEAQ. V was trimmed by 1 base and J by 2 bases, leaving 8 bases between them. The CDR3 length is 14 residues. The CDR3 protein is CASSLVASQETQYF. The CDR3 region has the DNA TGTGCCAGCAGCTTAGTAGCGAGTCAAGAGACCCAGTACTTC.